Reported below is one TCR beta chain. This entry is derived from a study of blood T cell repertoires in COVID-19. Study in general: From T cells, B-cell-depleted T cells, or PBMCs came the material, which was cDNA or gDNA.

In the study's own analysis: For nucleated cells, counts were estimated from reference gene primer amplification. TCRdb keeps only in-frame clones here, not all; method: immunoSEQ multiplex PCR. For V, J and clone size, that table is used; D and trimming come from the DNA. Of 220,000 or so clones listed, 85% to 90% are singletons. Trimming pared 0 bases from V and 9 bases from J, leaving 27 bases between. CDR3 length equals 20 residues. Germline lookup yields CDR1 MGHRA and CDR2 YSYEKL. V gene TRBV4-1 combines with J gene TRBJ1-6; no firm D call. Material for sequencing was PBMCs or T cells enriched from blood (not recorded which). The TCR sequence derives from a woman aged 18-29 years in a cohort exposed to, infected with or recovered from COVID-19 (not recorded which). CDR3 in DNA: TGCGCCAGCAGCCAAGATCCCAACCCGGCCCCACCAATTTCGGGTTCACCCCTCCACTTT. This translates into CASSQDPNPAPPISGSPLHF.